This TCR beta chain was recovered during a study of regulatory T cells in long-lasting Graves disease. Time point described: newly diagnosed GD, antithyroid drugs for less than 3 months. The TCR library was prepared using RNA isolated from PBMCs. From each patient, 8 to 10 milliliters of peripheral blood was drawn and collected into an EDTA anticoagulant tube. Germline V gene sequence: CDR1 MDHEN, CDR2 SYDVKM. Trimming shortened V by 4 bases and J by 2 bases, and 10 bases separated the two germline ends. CDR3 length: 14 amino acids. This clonotype was picked up many times. To make TCR beta libraries, researchers used iRepertoire HTBI primers and Arm-PCR of CDR3 regions. TCRdb re-derived calls from the multiplex PCR reads in MiXCR, one entry per CDR3 protein. The sample holds 580,000 or so distinct CDR3 sequences, about 15% seen once. The sample was also reused in another study, on T cells in Graves' hyperthyroidism and ophthalmopathy. That work contributes: Blood held most thyroid clonotypes expanded above 0.001 frequency. In the analysis, a 13 V-J model separated ophthalmopathy from stable hyperthyroidism.

This chain uses TRBV28 with TRBJ2-3; a possible D gene is TRBD1 (6 bases). The sequencing used peripheral blood mononuclear cells (PBMCs), collected at new diagnosis, from a patient treated with antithyroid drugs. The clonotype was recovered from a man aged 18 to 29 with Graves disease. CDR3: CASSSRQDTDTQYF. CDR3 nucleotide sequence: TGTGCCAGCAGTTCTAGACAGGACACAGATACGCAGTATTTT.